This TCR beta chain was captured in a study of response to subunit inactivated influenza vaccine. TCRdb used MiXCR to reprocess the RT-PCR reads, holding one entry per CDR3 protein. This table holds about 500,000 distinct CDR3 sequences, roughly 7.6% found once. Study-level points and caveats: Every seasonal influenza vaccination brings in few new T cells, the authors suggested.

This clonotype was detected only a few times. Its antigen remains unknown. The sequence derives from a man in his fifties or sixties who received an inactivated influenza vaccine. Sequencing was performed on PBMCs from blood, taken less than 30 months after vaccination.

CDR3 in DNA: TGCAGTGCCACAGCGGGACTAGCCTACGAGCAGTACTTC. Its translation is CSATAGLAYEQYF. The V call is TRBV20-1, the J call TRBJ2-7; 8 bases match TRBD2. V shed 6 bases and J 2 bases; nucleotides not matched to a gene: 6. Germline-derived CDR1 and CDR2 are DFQATT and SNEGSKA (reference sequence). The CDR3 has 13 amino acids.